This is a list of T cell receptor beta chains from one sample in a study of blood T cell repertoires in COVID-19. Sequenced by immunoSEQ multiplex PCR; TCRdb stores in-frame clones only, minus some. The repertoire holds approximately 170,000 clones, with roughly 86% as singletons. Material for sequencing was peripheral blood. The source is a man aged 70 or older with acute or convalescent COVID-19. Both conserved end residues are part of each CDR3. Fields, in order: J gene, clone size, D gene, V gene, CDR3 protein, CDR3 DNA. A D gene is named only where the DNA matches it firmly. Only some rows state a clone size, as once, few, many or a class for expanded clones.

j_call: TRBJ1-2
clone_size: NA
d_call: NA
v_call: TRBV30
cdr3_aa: CAHDRHGYTF
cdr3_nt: TGTGCCCATGACAGGCACGGCTACACCTTC

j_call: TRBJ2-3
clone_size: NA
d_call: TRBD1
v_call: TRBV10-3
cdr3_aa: CAISEGQGSTDTQYF
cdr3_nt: TGTGCCATCAGTGAAGGACAGGGAAGCACAGATACGCAGTATTTT

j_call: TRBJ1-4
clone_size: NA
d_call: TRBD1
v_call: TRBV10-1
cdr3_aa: CASSTGTANEKLFF
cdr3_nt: TGCGCCAGCAGCACCGGGACAGCTAATGAAAAACTGTTTTTT

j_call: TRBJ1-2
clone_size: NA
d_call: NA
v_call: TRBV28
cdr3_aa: CASSTHTGFGGYTF
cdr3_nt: TGTGCCAGCAGCACTCATACAGGGTTTGGGGGCTACACCTTC

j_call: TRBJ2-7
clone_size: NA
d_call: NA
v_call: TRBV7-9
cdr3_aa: CASSLVLGEQYF
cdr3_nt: TGTGCCAGCAGCTTAGTCCTCGGCGAGCAGTACTTC

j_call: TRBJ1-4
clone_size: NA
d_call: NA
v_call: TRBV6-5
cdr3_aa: CASSYRASATNEKLFF
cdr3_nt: TGTGCCAGCAGCTACAGAGCGTCTGCAACTAATGAAAAACTGTTTTTT

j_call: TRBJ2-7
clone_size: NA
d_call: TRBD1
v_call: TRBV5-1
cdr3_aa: CASSSPGQNYEQYF
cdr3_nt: TGCGCCAGCAGCTCCCCGGGACAGAACTACGAGCAGTACTTC

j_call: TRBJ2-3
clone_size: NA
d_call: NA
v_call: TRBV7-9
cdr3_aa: CASSLISPGGPTDTQYF
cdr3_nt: TGTGCCAGCAGCTTAATTTCCCCCGGGGGGCCCACAGATACGCAGTATTTT

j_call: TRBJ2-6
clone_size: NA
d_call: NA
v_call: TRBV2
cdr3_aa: CASMRAGIRSGANVLTF
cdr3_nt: TGTGCCAGCATGCGGGCGGGGATCCGATCCGGGGCCAACGTCCTGACTTTC

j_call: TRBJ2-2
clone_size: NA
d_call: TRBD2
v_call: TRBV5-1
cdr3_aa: CASSFLAGGNTGELFF
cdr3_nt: TGCGCCAGCAGCTTCTTAGCGGGAGGAAACACCGGGGAGCTGTTTTTT

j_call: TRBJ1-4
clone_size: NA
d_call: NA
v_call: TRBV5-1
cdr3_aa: CASSPPGSTNEKLFF
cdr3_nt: TGCGCCAGCAGCCCACCAGGATCAACTAATGAAAAACTGTTTTTT

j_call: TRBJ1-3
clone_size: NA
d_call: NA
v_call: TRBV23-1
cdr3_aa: CASSQTDRPSSGNTIYF
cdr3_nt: TGCGCCAGCAGTCAAACCGACAGGCCCAGCTCTGGAAACACCATATATTTT

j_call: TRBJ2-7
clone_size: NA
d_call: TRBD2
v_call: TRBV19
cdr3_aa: CASSGRLAGGQDEQYF
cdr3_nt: TGTGCCAGTAGTGGTCGACTAGCGGGGGGCCAGGACGAGCAGTACTTC

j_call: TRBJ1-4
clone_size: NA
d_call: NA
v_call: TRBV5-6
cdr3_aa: CASSSSRGTNEKLFF
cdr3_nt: TGTGCCAGCAGCTCATCCAGGGGAACTAATGAAAAACTGTTTTTT

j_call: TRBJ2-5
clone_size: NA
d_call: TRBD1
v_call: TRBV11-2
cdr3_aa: CASSTRQGAETQYF
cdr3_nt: TGTGCCAGCAGCACCCGCCAGGGGGCAGAGACCCAGTACTTC

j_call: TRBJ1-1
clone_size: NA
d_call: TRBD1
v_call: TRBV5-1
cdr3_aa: CASSLMGQGSNTEAFF
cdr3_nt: TGCGCCAGCAGCTTGATGGGACAGGGATCGAACACTGAAGCTTTCTTT

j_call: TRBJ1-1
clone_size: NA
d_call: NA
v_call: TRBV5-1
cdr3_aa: CASSLPSNTEAFF
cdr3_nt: TGCGCCAGCAGCCTACCTTCGAACACTGAAGCTTTCTTT

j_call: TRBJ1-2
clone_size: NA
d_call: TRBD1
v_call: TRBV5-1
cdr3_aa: CASSLAGRGNGYTF
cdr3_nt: TGCGCCAGCAGCTTGGCCGGCAGGGGGAATGGCTACACCTTC

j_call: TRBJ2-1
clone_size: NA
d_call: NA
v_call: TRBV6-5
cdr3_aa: CASSYSRGLSDEQFF
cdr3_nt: TGTGCCAGCAGTTACTCCCGGGGACTGTCAGATGAGCAGTTCTTC

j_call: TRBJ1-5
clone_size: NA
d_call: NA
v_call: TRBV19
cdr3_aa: CASSIVRTGRNQPQHF
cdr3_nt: TGTGCCAGTAGTATAGTGCGCACAGGGAGAAACCAGCCCCAGCATTTT

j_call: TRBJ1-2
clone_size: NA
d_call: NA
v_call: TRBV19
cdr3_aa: CASRNRDTNYGYTF
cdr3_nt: TGTGCCAGTAGGAACCGGGACACCAACTATGGCTACACCTTC

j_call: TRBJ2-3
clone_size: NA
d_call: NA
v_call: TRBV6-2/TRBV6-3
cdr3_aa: CASSYWGGAGPTQYF
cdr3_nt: TGTGCCAGCAGTTATTGGGGCGGGGCAGGGCCTACGCAGTATTTT

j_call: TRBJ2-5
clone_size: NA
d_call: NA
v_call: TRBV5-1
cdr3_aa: CASSLGLGGSYQETQYF
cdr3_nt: TGCGCCAGCAGCTTGGGGTTGGGCGGGTCTTATCAAGAGACCCAGTACTTC

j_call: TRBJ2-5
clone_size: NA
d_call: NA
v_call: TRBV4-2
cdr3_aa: CASSQGPDKTETQYF
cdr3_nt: TGTGCCAGCAGCCAAGGGCCAGACAAAACGGAGACCCAGTACTTC

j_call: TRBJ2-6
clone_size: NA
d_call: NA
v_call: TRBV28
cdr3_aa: CASSFGGFGSGANVLTF
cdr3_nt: TGTGCCAGCAGTTTTGGAGGATTTGGCTCTGGGGCCAACGTCCTGACTTTC

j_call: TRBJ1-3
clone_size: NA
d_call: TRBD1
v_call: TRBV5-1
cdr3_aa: CATLISGQGRLGNTIYF
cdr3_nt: TGCGCCACCCTTATTTCTGGACAGGGGCGATTGGGAAACACCATATATTTT

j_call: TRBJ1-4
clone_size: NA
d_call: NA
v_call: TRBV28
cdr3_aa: CASSEVATNEKLFF
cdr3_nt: TGTGCCAGCAGTGAGGTTGCAACTAATGAAAAACTGTTTTTT

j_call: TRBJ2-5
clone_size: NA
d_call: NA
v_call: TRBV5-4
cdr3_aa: CASSVGGAKGETQYF
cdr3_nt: TGTGCCAGCAGCGTTGGAGGGGCAAAAGGAGAGACCCAGTACTTC

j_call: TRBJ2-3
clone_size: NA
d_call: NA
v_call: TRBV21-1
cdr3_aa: CASPQWERADTQYF
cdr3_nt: TGTGCCAGCCCACAGTGGGAGAGGGCAGATACGCAGTATTTT

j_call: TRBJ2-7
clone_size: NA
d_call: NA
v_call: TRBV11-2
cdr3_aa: CASRPLTGTKPHEQYF
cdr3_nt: TGTGCCAGCAGGCCTCTAACCGGGACAAAGCCCCACGAGCAGTACTTC

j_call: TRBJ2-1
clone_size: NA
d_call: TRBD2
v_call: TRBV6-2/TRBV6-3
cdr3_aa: CASSYPGTSGRWGNEQFF
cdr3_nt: TGTGCCAGCAGTTACCCGGGGACTAGCGGGAGGTGGGGCAATGAGCAGTTCTTC

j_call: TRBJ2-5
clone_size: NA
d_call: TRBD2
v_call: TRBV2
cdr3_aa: CASRTRLAEETQYF
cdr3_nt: TGTGCCAGCAGAACCCGACTAGCGGAAGAGACCCAGTACTTC

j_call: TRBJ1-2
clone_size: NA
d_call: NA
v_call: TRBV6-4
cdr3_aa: CASSAPGEGIWNYGYTF
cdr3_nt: TGTGCCAGCAGTGCCCCCGGGGAGGGAATATGGAACTATGGCTACACCTTC

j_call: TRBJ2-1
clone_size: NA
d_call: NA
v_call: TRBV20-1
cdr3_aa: CSGTPYNEQFF
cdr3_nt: TGCAGTGGCACACCCTACAATGAGCAGTTCTTC

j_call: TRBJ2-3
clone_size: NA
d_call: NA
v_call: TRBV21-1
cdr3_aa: CARIRQGCTDTQYF
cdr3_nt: TGTGCCAGGATAAGACAGGGTTGCACAGATACGCAGTATTTT

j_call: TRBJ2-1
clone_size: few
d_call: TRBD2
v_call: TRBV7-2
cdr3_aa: CASSPTGLVANEQFF
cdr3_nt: TGTGCCAGCAGCCCAACGGGACTAGTTGCCAATGAGCAGTTCTTC

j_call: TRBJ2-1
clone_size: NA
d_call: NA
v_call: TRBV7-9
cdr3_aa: CASSLGLYNEQFF
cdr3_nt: TGTGCCAGCAGCTTAGGACTCTACAATGAGCAGTTCTTC

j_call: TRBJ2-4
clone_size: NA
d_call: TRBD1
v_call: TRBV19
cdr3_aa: CASRYRGLNIQYF
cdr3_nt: TGTGCCAGTAGATACAGGGGGCTAAACATTCAGTACTTC

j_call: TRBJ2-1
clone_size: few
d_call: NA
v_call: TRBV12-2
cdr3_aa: CASRLKGDLAGGHNEQFF
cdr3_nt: TGTGCAAGTCGCTTAAAGGGGGATCTAGCGGGAGGCCACAATGAGCAGTTCTTC

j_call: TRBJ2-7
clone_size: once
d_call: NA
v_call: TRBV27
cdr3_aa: CASSLAGSYEQYF
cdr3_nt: TGTGCCAGCAGTTTGGCAGGGTCCTACGAGCAGTACTTC

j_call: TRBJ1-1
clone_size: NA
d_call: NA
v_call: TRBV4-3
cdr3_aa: CASSQDRNTEAFF
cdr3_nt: TGCGCCAGCAGCCAAGATAGGAACACTGAAGCTTTCTTT

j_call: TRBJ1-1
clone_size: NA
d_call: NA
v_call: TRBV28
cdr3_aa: CASSLVNEAFF
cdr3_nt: TGTGCCAGCAGTTTAGTAAATGAAGCTTTCTTT

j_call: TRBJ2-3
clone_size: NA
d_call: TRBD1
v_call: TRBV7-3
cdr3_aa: CASSLEWAGGFDTQYF
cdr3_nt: TGTGCCAGCAGCTTAGAATGGGCAGGGGGATTCGATACGCAGTATTTT

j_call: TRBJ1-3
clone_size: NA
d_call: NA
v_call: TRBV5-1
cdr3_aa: CASSLGGAVFSGNTIYF
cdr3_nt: TGCGCCAGCAGCTTGGGTGGGGCAGTTTTTTCTGGAAACACCATATATTTT

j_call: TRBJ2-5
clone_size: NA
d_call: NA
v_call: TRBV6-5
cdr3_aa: CASSYDGGETQYF
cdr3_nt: TGTGCCAGCAGTTACGACGGCGGGGAGACCCAGTACTTC